The 4 T cell receptor beta chains below were found in one sample sequenced in a study of breast tumors, draining lymph nodes, adjacent tissues. Via MiXCR, TCRdb re-called the multiplex PCR reads, giving one row per CDR3 protein. The table has some 25,000 distinct CDR3 sequences, around 68% seen once; the top ten hold around a quarter. Sequenced sample: tumor-adjacent breast tissue. Source of these receptors: a female donor with breast cancer. Some clones in this sample may be carry-over from other donors' samples.

Relative to its sample, this clonotype is medium-sized. This chain links TRBV20-1 with TRBJ2-3, with 9 positions matching TRBD2. The CDR3 is 17 amino acids. J was trimmed by 2 bases and V by 0 bases; bases with no gene match: 9. Germline-derived CDR1 and CDR2 are DFQATT and SNEGSKA (reference sequence). CDR3 loop: CSARDGMAGGLTDTQYF. The CDR3 DNA reads as TGCAGTGCTAGAGATGGAATGGCGGGGGGGCTCACAGATACGCAGTATTTT.

This chain links TRBV20-1 with TRBJ1-4; TRBD1 aligns across 10 bases. This CDR3 has 15 amino acids. With 5 bases clipped from V and 5 bases from J, the junction kept 8 bases outside the gene matches. CDR1 and CDR2 from the germline V gene are DFQATT and SNEGSKA (reference sequence). The CDR3 here is CSAYRPGQGNEKLFF. The CDR3 DNA reads as TGCAGTGCTTACAGGCCGGGACAGGGGAATGAAAAACTGTTTTTT.

The chain recombines TRBV5-1 with TRBJ2-1; 7 nucleotides agree with TRBD2. The CDR3 sequence is 16 residues long. From germline, CDR1 is SGHRS and CDR2 YFSETQ. V lost 1 base and J lost 3; bases outside the gene matches: 7. CDR3 DNA: TGCGCCAGCAGCTTGTTGGCGGGAGCGGGCTACAATGAGCAGTTCTTC. It yields the protein CASSLLAGAGYNEQFF.

This clonotype occurred once. This chain uses TRBV20-1 with TRBJ2-5; a weak D match, TRBD2 (6 bases). The CDR3 has 14 amino acids. The germline V gene has CDR1 DFQATT and CDR2 SNEGSKA (reference sequence). V gave up 5 bases and J gave up 1 base, with 14 bases separating them. CDR3 sequence: CSAALLAVQETQYF. DNA for the CDR3: TGCAGTGCTGCCCTTTTAGCGGTCCAAGAGACCCAGTACTTC.